The 10 T cell receptor beta chains presented below share a single source sample, sequenced in a study of Ad26.COV2.S vaccination and SARS-CoV-2 variants. Using immunoSEQ multiplex PCR, the repertoire was profiled, and TCRdb retains in-frame clones only, with some absent. The table includes hundreds of thousands of clones, over 75% detected once. As for treatment: some 19 received Ad26.COV2.S at low or high dose, single or two shots; a few received placebo; per-sample allocation not given. Samples were taken on day 63 after the first vaccine or placebo injection. The starting material was peripheral blood, obtained in a trial of Ad26.COV2.S vaccine versus placebo. The source of these receptors is a person aged 18 to 59 who received the Ad26.COV2.S COVID-19 vaccine or a placebo.

V usage is TRBV7-2 and J usage is TRBJ2-1, with D perhaps assigned TRBD1 or TRBD2 (5 bases each). The V end lost 2 bases, the J end lost 0 bases, and 8 bases lay between the germline ends. The CDR3 loop spans 15 amino acids. CDR1 SGHTA and CDR2 FQGNSA come from the germline V gene. Written as DNA, the CDR3 is TGTGCCAGCAGCTTATCAGGGAGCTCCTACAATGAGCAGTTCTTC. It yields the protein CASSLSGSSYNEQFF. Full variable domain (missing parts from reference TRBV7-2 and TRBJ2-1): GAGVSQSPSNKVTEKGKDVELRCDPISGHTALYWYRQSLGQGLEFLIYFQGNSAPDKSGLPSDRFSAERTGGSVSTLTIQRTQQEDSAVYLCASSLSGSSYNEQFFGPGTRLTVL.

The V call is TRBV11-2, the J call TRBJ2-5, with D possibly being TRBD1 (5 bases). Germline CDR1 reads SGHAT; CDR2 reads FQNNGV. V was cut by 1 base and J by 5 bases, with 14 bases left in between. This CDR3 is built from 15 residues. CDR3 in DNA: TGTGCCAGCAGCTTAGTCCTGGGGCGCGATGAGACCCAGTACTTC. It encodes CASSLVLGRDETQYF.

The V gene is TRBV7-2, the J gene TRBJ2-1, with TRBD1 identical over 7 bases. Trimming at V came to 7 bases and at J to 4 bases, leaving 13 bases not matched to a gene. The CDR3 is made up of 16 amino acids. Germline CDR1 and CDR2: SGHTA and FQGNSA. CDR3 DNA: TGTGCCAGCACCCTAGGGCCGGGACAGATTTACAATGAGCAGTTCTTC. Its protein is CASTLGPGQIYNEQFF.

V gene TRBV13 combines with J gene TRBJ1-1; D remains unclear. V lost 1 base to trimming and J lost 4 bases, with 19 bases between them. Germline CDR1 is PRHDT and CDR2 is FYEKMQ (reference sequence). The CDR3 totals 17 residues. The CDR3, as DNA: TGTGCCAGCAGCTTAGAGCGCAGGTCCCATGATAGCACTGAAGCTTTCTTT. As protein: CASSLERRSHDSTEAFF.

The V and J genes are TRBV7-2 and TRBJ1-4; the D is unclear. V lost 5 bases and J 2 bases, leaving 12 bases between the germline ends. CDR1 is SGHTA, CDR2 FQGNSA, per germline. This CDR3 comprises 15 residues. As DNA, the CDR3 is TGTGCCAGCAGCCAAAGGCGGACTACTAATGAAAAACTGTTTTTT. Translated, it gives CASSQRRTTNEKLFF. Combining the CDR3 with reference TRBV7-2 and TRBJ1-4 gives the whole variable domain GAGVSQSPSNKVTEKGKDVELRCDPISGHTALYWYRQSLGQGLEFLIYFQGNSAPDKSGLPSDRFSAERTGGSVSTLTIQRTQQEDSAVYLCASSQRRTTNEKLFFGSGTQLSVL.

V and J are TRBV6-2 or TRBV6-3 and TRBJ1-6; weak D call: TRBD1 (6 bases). CDR1 is MNHEY, CDR2 SVGEGT, per germline. V was shortened by 5 bases and J by 9 bases, with 17 bases between the two germline ends. The CDR3 consists of 15 residues. The CDR3 here is CASSQRTVRGSPLHF. The CDR3 coding sequence is TGTGCCAGCAGTCAGCGGACAGTTCGTGGTTCACCCCTCCACTTT.

This rearrangement joins TRBV4-1 to TRBJ1-3; D is perhaps TRBD1 (5 bases). This CDR3 comprises 15 residues. V shed 4 bases and J shed 4 bases, with 14 bases lying between them. CDR1 and CDR2 (germline): MGHRA, YSYEKL. In DNA form, the CDR3 reads TGCGCCAGCAGCCCCCGGGGGGAAGAAGGAAACACCATATATTTT. Translation: CASSPRGEEGNTIYF.

V is TRBV7-9 and J is TRBJ1-2; D possibly corresponds to TRBD1 (6 bases). This CDR3 contains 15 residues. The germline V and J ends were trimmed by 1 base and 3 bases, with 12 bases remaining between them. Germline assignment: CDR1 SEHNR and CDR2 FQNEAQ (reference sequence). The CDR3 nucleotides read TGTGCCAGCAGCTTAGTAGGGGCAGGGGACTATGGCTACACCTTC. Translation: CASSLVGAGDYGYTF.

A single count supports this clone. This rearrangement joins TRBV7-2 to TRBJ2-5; 10 bases agree with TRBD1. Germline CDR1 reads SGHTA; CDR2 reads FQGNSA. The CDR3 loop spans 15 amino acids. Germline trimming cut 4 bases from V and 5 bases from J; bases unmatched to any gene: 7. The CDR3 loop is CASSYRQGAWETQYF. In nucleotides, the CDR3 is TGTGCCAGCAGCTATCGACAGGGGGCGTGGGAGACCCAGTACTTC.

This chain uses TRBV11-1 with TRBJ1-6; a weak D match, TRBD1 (6 bases). Germline CDR1 and CDR2: SGHAT and FQDESV (reference sequence). The germline V and J ends were trimmed by 5 bases and 7 bases, with 9 bases remaining between them. The CDR3 loop spans 13 amino acids. The CDR3 reads CASSPDRNSPLHF. CDR3 sequence (DNA): TGTGCCAGCAGCCCGGACAGAAATTCACCCCTCCACTTT.